What follows are 25 T cell receptor beta chains derived from one specimen sequenced in a study of blood T cell repertoires in COVID-19. The protocol was immunoSEQ multiplex PCR, while the TCRdb copy is restricted to in-frame clones and leaves out a portion. The sample holds just under 100,000 clones; 85% to 90% are singletons and the top ten take 10% to 15%. Sequencing was carried out using peripheral blood. These receptors all come from a woman aged 60 to 75 in a cohort sampled during active or convalescent COVID-19.

The chain's CDR3 is CATSDPSGGATDTQYF. The CDR3 DNA sequence: TGTGCCACCAGTGATCCGAGCGGGGGGGCTACAGATACGCAGTATTTT. The chain uses TRBV24-1 and TRBJ2-3; 10 nucleotides line up with TRBD2. Trimming took 3 bases from V and 3 from J; bases not matched to a gene: 5. The CDR3 is made up of 16 amino acids. Per the germline V gene, CDR1 is KGHDR and CDR2 is SFDVKD.

The V call is TRBV7-2, the J call TRBJ2-7; 11 nucleotides match TRBD2. The germline V gene encodes CDR1 SGHTA and CDR2 FQGNSA. Trimming took 2 bases from V and 7 from J; bases not matched to a gene: 13. This CDR3 contains 17 residues. CDR3 loop: CASSLRWLAGGTGEQYF. CDR3 nucleotide sequence: TGTGCCAGCAGCTTAAGGTGGTTAGCGGGGGGGACGGGGGAGCAGTACTTC.

The chain is built from TRBV2 and TRBJ1-1; no definite D call. V lost 0 bases and J 8 bases, leaving 7 bases between the germline ends. This CDR3 region has 12 residues. Germline V gene lookup returns CDR1 SNHLY and CDR2 FYNNEI. The DNA for the CDR3 is TGTGCCAGCAGTGAAGCACAGAAAGAAGCTTTCTTT. Amino acid sequence: CASSEAQKEAFF.

The rearrangement uses TRBV12-3 or TRBV12-4 and TRBJ1-6; D is possibly TRBD1 (5 bases). This CDR3 spans 13 amino acids. Trimming shortened V by 4 bases and J by 11 bases, and 12 bases separated the two germline ends. CDR3 nucleotides: TGTGCCAGCAGTTCCAGGGAAGGACCACCCCTCCACTTT. Amino acids: CASSSREGPPLHF.

This clone was seen a few times. V gene TRBV28 combines with J gene TRBJ1-5; D uncertain. V was shortened by 3 bases and J by 5 bases, with 14 bases between the two germline ends. Germline assignment: CDR1 MDHEN and CDR2 SYDVKM. The CDR3 sequence is 15 residues long. CDR3 DNA: TGTGCCAGCAGTTTGGACTGGAAGCGCGATCAGCCCCAGCATTTT. It yields the protein CASSLDWKRDQPQHF.

With regard to this clone: The same CDR3 also results from other DNA sequences found in this sample. This chain joins TRBV5-1 and TRBJ2-1; 10 bases are a match to TRBD1. The germline CDR1 and CDR2 sequences are SGHRS and YFSETQ. The CDR3 has 14 amino acids. V lost 0 bases, J lost 8 bases, and 2 bases stayed unmatched. The DNA for the CDR3 is TGCGCCAGCAGCTTGGGACAGGGGGCGGATGAGCAGTTCTTC. Translating it yields CASSLGQGADEQFF.

This rearrangement joins TRBV6-6 to TRBJ1-4, with D perhaps matching TRBD1 (6 bases). The CDR3 is 14 residues long. Germline V gene sequence: CDR1 MNHNY, CDR2 SVGAGI (reference sequence). Between the trimmed V and J ends, which lost 6 bases and 7 bases, there was a span of 15 bases. As DNA, the CDR3 is TGTGCCAGCAGAGGGGGGGCGAACCTTGAAAAACTGTTTTTT. It is translated as CASRGGANLEKLFF.

This clone came up once. The chain links TRBV6-6 to TRBJ2-3, with TRBD2 matching 15 bases. This CDR3 contains 17 residues. After removal of 5 bases from V and 6 bases from J, the junction contained 9 bases not matched to a gene. The V gene's germline CDR1 is MNHNY and CDR2 SVGAGI (reference sequence). As DNA, the CDR3 is TGTGCCAGCAGTCCAAAAGACGGACTAGCGGGAGGGGATACGCAGTATTTT. Its protein product is CASSPKDGLAGGDTQYF.

V usage is TRBV7-2 and J usage is TRBJ1-2; D not certain. The CDR3 contains 12 residues. The germline gives CDR1 SGHTA, CDR2 FQGNSA. Deletions cut 6 bases from V and 4 bases from J, with 9 bases between. The CDR3 loop is CASRGVGYGYTF. CDR3 bases: TGTGCCAGCAGGGGCGTCGGCTATGGCTACACCTTC.

This clone was detected only once. This chain joins TRBV6-1 and TRBJ1-5; 12 nucleotides line up with TRBD1. Germline V gives CDR1 MNHNS, CDR2 SASEGT. This CDR3 has 19 amino acids. V was pared by 0 bases and J by 6 bases, with 12 bases of the junction left unmatched. This CDR3 is CASSEAAGTGGSFFQPQHF. For the CDR3, the DNA is TGTGCCAGCAGTGAAGCTGCCGGGACAGGGGGCAGTTTTTTTCAGCCCCAGCATTTT.

The chain couples TRBV7-2 to TRBJ1-2; 11 bases match TRBD1. CDR1 and CDR2 from the germline V gene are SGHTA and FQGNSA. CDR3 length equals 15 residues. Trimming cost V 5 bases and J 4 bases; bases outside gene matches: 6. The CDR3 sequence: CASSPGTGGFYGYTF. DNA for the CDR3: TGTGCCAGCAGCCCCGGGACAGGGGGTTTCTATGGCTACACCTTC.

A single count supports this clone. The V call is TRBV28, the J call TRBJ1-2; 8 bases are shared with TRBD1. Per the germline V gene, CDR1 is MDHEN and CDR2 is SYDVKM. The junction had 13 bases not matched to a gene; V was cut back by 8 bases and J by 8 bases. The CDR3 covers 14 residues. The CDR3, as DNA: TGTGCCAGCGCCCTTGGGGGCAGGGGGCAGGGCTACACCTTC. It codes for CASALGGRGQGYTF.

V gene TRBV5-4 combines with J gene TRBJ1-2, with 9 bases matching TRBD1. The ends lost 4 bases at V and 4 bases at J; junction bases unmatched: 11. The CDR3 has 16 amino acids. Per the germline V gene, CDR1 is SGHNT and CDR2 is YYREEE (reference sequence). The DNA of the CDR3 is TGTGCCAGCAGCGATACAGGGGGCGCATCCCTCTATGGCTACACCTTC. Its translation is CASSDTGGASLYGYTF.

This chain connects TRBV5-6 to TRBJ2-1; TRBD1 matches 8 bases. V lost 2 bases to trimming and J lost 3 bases; unmatched junction nucleotides: 16. This CDR3 comprises 19 residues. The germline CDR1 and CDR2 sequences are SGHDT and YYEEEE. The CDR3 sequence: CASSFFGVTGQGGYNEQFF. The CDR3 region has the DNA TGTGCCAGCAGCTTTTTTGGGGTCACTGGACAGGGTGGCTACAATGAGCAGTTCTTC.

This chain links TRBV7-9 with TRBJ1-2; tentatively, D is TRBD1 (6 bases). Trimming shortened V by 5 bases and J by 6 bases, and 16 bases separated the two germline ends. Germline CDR1 is SEHNR and CDR2 is FQNEAQ (reference sequence). The CDR3 covers 14 residues. Here the CDR3 DNA reads TGTGCCAGCAGCCGGACAACAGGGCGGGATGGCTACACCTTC. This encodes CASSRTTGRDGYTF. Full variable domain (remainder filled in from reference TRBV7-9 and TRBJ1-2): DTGVSQNPRHKITKRGQNVTFRCDPISEHNRLYWYRQTLGQGPEFLTYFQNEAQLEKSRLLSDRFSAERPKGSFSTLEIQRTEQGDSAMYLCASSRTTGRDGYTFGSGTRLTVV.

The CDR3 sequence: CATSGRTGGRASDTQYF. The CDR3 bases are TGTGCCACCAGTGGCCGAACCGGGGGGAGGGCCTCAGATACGCAGTATTTT. The J gene is TRBJ2-3, the V gene TRBV24-1, with 7 positions matching TRBD2. Germline CDR1 is KGHDR and CDR2 is SFDVKD. J gave up 4 bases and V 5 bases, and 14 bases lay outside the gene matches. The CDR3 contains 17 residues.

This clone was counted many times. This sequence joins TRBV5-1 and TRBJ1-2; D might be TRBD1 (5 bases). Trimming left V 4 bases short and J 4 bases short, with 11 bases between. CDR1 is SGHRS, CDR2 YFSETQ, per germline. The CDR3 has 13 residues. The CDR3 loop is CASSRGTGYGYTF. As DNA, the CDR3 is TGCGCCAGCAGCAGGGGAACGGGCTATGGCTACACCTTC.

The genes are TRBV27 and TRBJ2-7; 7 positions agree with TRBD1. J gave up 3 bases and V 4 bases, and 6 bases lay outside the gene matches. This CDR3 spans 14 amino acids. Looked up from germline, CDR1 is MNHEY and CDR2 is SMNVEV (reference sequence). Here the CDR3 DNA reads TGTGCCAGCAGTTCATCGACAGGGTACTACGAGCAGTACTTC. The encoded protein is CASSSSTGYYEQYF.

This sequence joins TRBV9 and TRBJ1-6; 9 positions match TRBD1. The CDR3 has 16 amino acids. Germline assignment: CDR1 SGDLS and CDR2 YYNGEE. Trimming removed 0 bases from V and 6 bases from J; junction bases left unmatched: 4. The CDR3 spells CASSVEAGQGNSPLHF. CDR3 DNA: TGTGCCAGCAGCGTAGAGGCGGGACAGGGTAATTCACCCCTCCACTTT.

This chain joins TRBV11-2 and TRBJ2-4; D is unresolved. V lost 1 base and J lost 0, with 10 bases in between. CDR1 SGHAT and CDR2 FQNNGV come from the germline V gene. The CDR3 spans 16 residues. The CDR3, as DNA: TGTGCCAGCAGCTTAGTGGGCACACTAGCCAAAAACATTCAGTACTTC. Its protein is CASSLVGTLAKNIQYF.

This chain links TRBV9 with TRBJ1-5; 7 nucleotides line up with TRBD1. The CDR3 spans 16 residues. CDR1 and CDR2 (germline): SGDLS, YYNGEE. V lost 3 bases and J lost 4; bases outside the gene matches: 10. DNA for the CDR3: TGTGCCAGCAGCGCCGGGGTGCAGGGGGGAAATCAGCCCCAGCATTTT. Its protein product is CASSAGVQGGNQPQHF.

The V gene is TRBV18, the J gene TRBJ1-2, with D possibly TRBD1 on 5 matching bases. Germline CDR1 KGHSH, CDR2 LQKENI. V was pared by 6 bases and J by 3 bases, with 11 bases between. The CDR3 covers 13 residues. The CDR3 here is CASSPRQYYGYTF. The CDR3 region has the DNA TGTGCCAGCTCCCCTAGACAGTACTATGGCTACACCTTC.

The chain is built from TRBV6-1 and TRBJ1-2, with 7 nucleotides matching TRBD1. CDR3 length equals 15 residues. V was clipped by 1 base and J by 4 bases; unmatched bases: 6. Germline V lookup: CDR1 MNHNS, CDR2 SASEGT. Here the CDR3 reads CASSEDDREPYGYTF. The CDR3 DNA reads as TGTGCCAGCAGTGAAGATGACAGGGAGCCCTATGGCTACACCTTC.

CDR3 sequence reads: CASWATSSEKLFF. The DNA for the CDR3 is TGTGCCTCCTGGGCCACAAGTAGTGAAAAACTGTTTTTT. The V call is TRBV30, the J call TRBJ1-4; D not certain. From germline, CDR1 is GTSNPN and CDR2 SVGIG (reference sequence). This CDR3 has 13 residues. V lost 7 bases and J 7 bases, leaving 16 bases between the germline ends.

V gene TRBV5-6 combines with J gene TRBJ1-5, with D unclear. Germline V gene lookup returns CDR1 SGHDT and CDR2 YYEEEE. This CDR3 has 14 amino acids. Trimming removed 1 base from V and 6 bases from J, with 11 bases in between. The DNA of the CDR3 is TGTGCCAGCAGCTTGTGGGCACCAGGTCAGCCCCAGCATTTT. This translates into CASSLWAPGQPQHF.